This TCR beta chain is drawn from a study of T cells in Graves' hyperthyroidism and ophthalmopathy. It was RNA transcripts that yielded the amplified TCR beta CDR3 regions. First-round RT-PCR of the TCR CDR3 relied on the HTBI primer set. TCRdb recomputed calls from the multiplex PCR reads with MiXCR, one row per CDR3 protein. The sample records about 360,000 distinct CDR3 sequences, less than 15% being singletons. Study-level results: For ophthalmopathy, model prediction preceded onset by a median 6.5 months.

In this sample, this clonotype turned up many times. Its antigen remains unknown. Reasons for excluding patients were uncontrolled infection, other autoimmune disease, pregnancy or lactation. Orbital computed tomography and thyroid ultrasound, together with serum TRAb and thyroxine and clinical symptoms, were used for diagnoses. The germline V gene has CDR1 LNHDA and CDR2 SQIVND (reference sequence). V lost 4 bases to trimming and J lost 2 bases; unmatched junction nucleotides: 7. This CDR3 contains 16 residues. The chain recombines TRBV19 with TRBJ1-5, with 8 bases lining up with TRBD1. The clonotype originates from a woman under 30 with Graves' hyperthyroidism. The sample comprised blood. The CDR3: CASSRTGRLGNQPQHF. Written as DNA, the CDR3 is TGTGCCAGTAGTAGGACAGGGAGGTTGGGCAATCAGCCCCAGCATTTT.